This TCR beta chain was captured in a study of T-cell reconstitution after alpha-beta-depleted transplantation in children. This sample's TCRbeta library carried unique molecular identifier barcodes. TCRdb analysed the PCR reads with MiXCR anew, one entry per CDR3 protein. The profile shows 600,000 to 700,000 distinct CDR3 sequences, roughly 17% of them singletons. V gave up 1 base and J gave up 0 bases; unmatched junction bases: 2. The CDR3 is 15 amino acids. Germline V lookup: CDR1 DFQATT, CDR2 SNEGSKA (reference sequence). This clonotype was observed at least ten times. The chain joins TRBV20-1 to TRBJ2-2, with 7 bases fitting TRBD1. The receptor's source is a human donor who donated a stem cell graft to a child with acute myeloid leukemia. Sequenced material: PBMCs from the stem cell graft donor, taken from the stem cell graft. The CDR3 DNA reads TGCAGTGCTAGAGTAGACAGGGCGAACACCGGGGAGCTGTTTTTT. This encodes CSARVDRANTGELFF.